The 10 T cell receptor beta chains below were found in one sample sequenced in a study of shared clonotypes between healthy human individuals. TCRdb's copy holds only in-frame clones and misses some; the assay was immunoSEQ multiplex PCR. The sample holds around 450,000 clones, about 85% seen once. Sequenced material: PBMCs. The receptors here all came from a woman between 35 and 50 years old in good health. Some clones in this sample may be carry-over from other donors' samples.

This clone was detected many times. The genes are TRBV7-9 and TRBJ2-7; tentatively, D is TRBD1 (6 bases). Trimming left V 5 bases short and J 4 bases short, with 6 bases between. This CDR3 comprises 11 residues. The germline gives CDR1 SEHNR, CDR2 FQNEAQ (reference sequence). In DNA, the CDR3 is TGTGCCAGCAGCGGACAGTACGAGCAGTACTTC. This translates into CASSGQYEQYF. The full variable domain, completed using reference TRBV7-9 and TRBJ2-7, is DTGVSQNPRHKITKRGQNVTFRCDPISEHNRLYWYRQTLGQGPEFLTYFQNEAQLEKSRLLSDRFSAERPKGSFSTLEIQRTEQGDSAMYLCASSGQYEQYFGPGTRLTVT.

The V and J genes are TRBV11-2 and TRBJ2-1; tentative D call: TRBD2 (5 bases). Trimming removed 5 bases from V and 3 bases from J, with 20 bases in between. The CDR3 has 17 amino acids. The germline CDR1 and CDR2 sequences are SGHAT and FQNNGV. CDR3: CASSLLRLSGLYNEQFF. The CDR3 DNA is TGTGCCAGCAGCCTACTCCGACTAAGCGGCCTCTACAATGAGCAGTTCTTC.

Concerning this clone itself: A much larger clone sits a single nucleotide away, making a read error possible. The sample has other DNA sequences that encode this CDR3 too. This sequence joins TRBV7-3 and TRBJ2-3, with 10 bases fitting TRBD2. Germline V gives CDR1 SGHTA, CDR2 FQGTGA. The length of the CDR3 is 15 residues. With 5 bases clipped from V and 0 bases from J, the junction kept 2 bases outside the gene matches. CDR3 DNA: TGTGCCAGCAGCCCGACTAGCGGGAGCACAGATACGCAGTATTTT. Its translation: CASSPTSGSTDTQYF. The full variable domain, in which reference TRBV7-3 and TRBJ2-3 provide the parts outside the CDR3, is GAGVSQTPSNKVTEKGKYVELRCDPISGHTALYWYRQSLGQGPEFLIYFQGTGAADDSGLPNDRFFAVRPEGSVSTLKIQRTERGDSAVYLCASSPTSGSTDTQYFGPGTRLTVL.

The CDR3 spells CASSLAGTGVNEQFF. DNA of the CDR3: TGTGCCAGCAGCTTAGCCGGGACTGGGGTAAATGAGCAGTTCTTC. V usage is TRBV7-2 and J usage is TRBJ2-1, with D perhaps matching TRBD2 (6 bases). The CDR3 is 15 residues long. The germline gives CDR1 SGHTA, CDR2 FQGNSA. The V and J ends lost 0 bases and 7 bases respectively, with 13 bases between them.

The chain recombines TRBV9 with TRBJ1-2, with D possibly matching TRBD1 (5 bases). The V gene's germline CDR1 is SGDLS and CDR2 YYNGEE. Trimming shortened V by 3 bases and J by 4 bases, and 10 bases separated the two germline ends. The CDR3 length is 13 residues. The CDR3 region has the DNA TGTGCCAGCAGCGAGGACAATGGCTATGGCTACACCTTC. Amino acids: CASSEDNGYGYTF. Using reference TRBV9 and TRBJ1-2 for the parts outside the CDR3, the full variable domain is DSGVTQTPKHLITATGQRVTLRCSPRSGDLSVYWYQQSLDQGLQFLIQYYNGEERAKGNILERFSAQQFPDLHSELNLSSLELGDSALYFCASSEDNGYGYTFGSGTRLTVV.

The chain carries TRBV28 and TRBJ2-3, with D possibly matching TRBD1 (6 bases). V lost 3 bases and J lost 8, with 24 bases in between. CDR1 is MDHEN and CDR2 is SYDVKM in the germline V gene. The length of the CDR3 is 17 residues. CDR3 coding DNA: TGTGCCAGCAGTTTCCAGGCCCGGGACATCAGGGATGGTACGCAGTATTTT. It is translated as CASSFQARDIRDGTQYF.

The rearrangement uses TRBV4-1 and TRBJ1-1; D uncertain. The V gene's germline CDR1 is MGHRA and CDR2 YSYEKL. The CDR3 is 17 amino acids. V was cut by 0 bases and J by 6 bases, with 20 bases left in between. The CDR3 nucleotides read TGCGCCAGCAGCCAAGATCGGACTGGCCTTAAGGTCCCTGAAGCTTTCTTT. Translated, it gives CASSQDRTGLKVPEAFF.

The rearrangement joins TRBV9 to TRBJ2-7; 10 nucleotides agree with TRBD2. CDR1 is SGDLS and CDR2 is YYNGEE in the germline V gene. This CDR3 is 15 amino acids long. V lost 3 bases and J lost 1; bases outside the gene matches: 4. The CDR3 nucleotides are TGTGCCAGCAGCGCCGGGACTAGCGTTTCCTACGAGCAGTACTTC. Amino acid sequence: CASSAGTSVSYEQYF.

This clone was seen at least ten times. Other DNA sequences in the same sample also yield this CDR3. The genes are TRBV18 and TRBJ2-3; a possible D gene is TRBD2 (5 bases). Germline CDR1 KGHSH, CDR2 LQKENI. There are 13 residues in the CDR3. Trimming stripped 3 bases from V and 4 bases from J, with 8 bases between. The CDR3 is CASSPAGADTQYF. As DNA, the CDR3 is TGTGCCAGCTCACCCGCCGGGGCAGATACGCAGTATTTT.

This clone has at least ten counts. J is TRBJ2-7 and V is TRBV15; 8 bases are a match to TRBD1. The CDR3 is made up of 13 amino acids. Germline loops: CDR1 LNHNV, CDR2 YYDKDF (reference sequence). Germline trimming cut 3 bases from V and 6 bases from J; bases unmatched to any gene: 4. In DNA, the CDR3 is TGTGCCACCAGCAGGGACAGGGTAACCGAGCAGTACTTC. It translates to CATSRDRVTEQYF.